The TCR beta chain under discussion was sequenced for a study of T cells after yellow fever vaccination. Findings of the study overall: On re-exposure, the response was weaker but peaked faster, at day 5 versus 15.

This CDR3 comprises 14 residues. Germline CDR1 reads LNHNV; CDR2 reads YYDKDF (reference sequence). The germline V and J ends were trimmed by 5 bases and 2 bases, with 11 bases remaining between them. At least ten counts were recorded for this clonotype. Its antigen is as yet unknown. TCRdb ran MiXCR on the 5' RACE reads and lists one entry per CDR3 protein. The repertoire holds about 320,000 distinct CDR3 sequences, with approximately 4% as singletons. The starting material was PBMCs, obtained 15 days after the yellow fever booster vaccination. This TCR was recovered from a man between 18 and 29 years old who received the YFV17D yellow fever vaccine. V gene TRBV15 combines with J gene TRBJ2-3, with D possibly matching TRBD1 (6 bases). CDR3 sequence reads: CATSGYRVTDTQYF. CDR3 bases: TGTGCCACCAGCGGCTACAGGGTCACAGATACGCAGTATTTT.